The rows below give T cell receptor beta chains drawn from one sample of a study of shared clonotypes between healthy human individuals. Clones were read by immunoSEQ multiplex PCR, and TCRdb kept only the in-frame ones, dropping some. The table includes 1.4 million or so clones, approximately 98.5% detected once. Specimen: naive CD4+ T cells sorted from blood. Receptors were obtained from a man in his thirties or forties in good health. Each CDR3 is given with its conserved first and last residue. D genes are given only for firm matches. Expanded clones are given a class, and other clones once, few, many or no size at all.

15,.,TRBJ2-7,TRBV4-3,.,TGCGCCAGCAGCCAAATCCTGGCTAGCTCCCACGAGCAGTACTTC,CASSQILASSHEQYF
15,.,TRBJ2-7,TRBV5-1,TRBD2,TGCGCCAGCAGCTTCGGACTAGCGGGTCCCTACGAGCAGTACTTC,CASSFGLAGPYEQYF
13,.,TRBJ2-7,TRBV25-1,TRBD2,TGTGCCAGCAGTGAATCGAGCGGGAGCGAGCAGTACTTC,CASSESSGSEQYF
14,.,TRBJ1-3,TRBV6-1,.,TGTGCCAGCAACCCAGAAAGGGCCGGAAACACCATATATTTT,CASNPERAGNTIYF
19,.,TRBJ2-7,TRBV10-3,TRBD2,TGTGCCATCAGTGAGGTAGGGACTAGCGGGGCGAGGGGGGCCTACGAGCAGTACTTC,CAISEVGTSGARGAYEQYF
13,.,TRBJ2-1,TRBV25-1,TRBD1,TGTGCCAGCAGTGAATGGACAGGTGGTGAGCAGTTCTTC,CASSEWTGGEQFF
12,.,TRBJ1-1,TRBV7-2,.,TGTGCCAGCAGCTTTCCAGGACCCGAAGCTTTCTTT,CASSFPGPEAFF
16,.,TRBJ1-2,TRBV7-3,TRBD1,TGTGCCAGCAGCTTTCTACCGGGACAGGGCTTCTATGGCTACACCTTC,CASSFLPGQGFYGYTF
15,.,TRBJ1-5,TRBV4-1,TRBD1,TGCGCCAGCAGCCAGACAGACAGGGCTAATCAGCCCCAGCATTTT,CASSQTDRANQPQHF
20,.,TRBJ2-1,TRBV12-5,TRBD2,TGTGCTAGTGGTCCCCCTGCTAGCGGGAGGAATGCGGTGGGATACAATGAGCAGTTCTTC,CASGPPASGRNAVGYNEQFF
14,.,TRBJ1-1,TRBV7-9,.,TGTGCCAGCAGCTTAGAGGGCAGGGTCACTGAAGCTTTCTTT,CASSLEGRVTEAFF
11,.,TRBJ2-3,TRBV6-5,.,TGTGCCAGCAGTACCGGAGATACGCAGTATTTT,CASSTGDTQYF
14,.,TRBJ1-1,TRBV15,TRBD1,TGTGCCATTGCCACCGGGACAGTGAACACTGAAGCTTTCTTT,CAIATGTVNTEAFF
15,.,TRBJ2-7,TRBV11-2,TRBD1,TGTGCCAGCAGCTTACCAGGGGGTGTTAGGTACGAGCAGTACTTC,CASSLPGGVRYEQYF
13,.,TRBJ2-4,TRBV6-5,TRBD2,TGTGCCAGTCGACCAGCGGGAACCGGCATTCAGTACTTC,CASRPAGTGIQYF
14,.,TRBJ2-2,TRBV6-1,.,TGTGCCAGCAGTGAACTCCAAAACACCGGGGAGCTGTTTTTT,CASSELQNTGELFF
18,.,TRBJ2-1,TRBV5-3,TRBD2,TGTGCCAGAAGCTTGGGGACTAGCGGGAGGGCCTCCTACAATGAGCAGTTCTTC,CARSLGTSGRASYNEQFF
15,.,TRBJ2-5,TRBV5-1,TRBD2,TGCGCCAGCAGCTTGGACGGGAGGGCCCGAGAGACCCAGTACTTC,CASSLDGRARETQYF
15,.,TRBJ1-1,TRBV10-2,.,TGCGCCAGCAGTTACCGGGACATGGCTCTCACTGAAGCTTTCTTT,CASSYRDMALTEAFF
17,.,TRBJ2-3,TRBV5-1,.,TGCGCCAGCAGCTTGGCCTTAGTAGGTGGGCGCACAGATACGCAGTATTTT,CASSLALVGGRTDTQYF
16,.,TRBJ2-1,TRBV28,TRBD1,TGTGCCAGCCGCGGACAGGGTTATCCCTACTACAATGAGCAGTTCTTC,CASRGQGYPYYNEQFF
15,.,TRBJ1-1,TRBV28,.,TGTGCCAGCAGTTTGCGGGGGGCGCTAGTCACTGAAGCTTTCTTT,CASSLRGALVTEAFF
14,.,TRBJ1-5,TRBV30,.,TGTGCCTGGAGTCACCAGGACACCAATCAGCCCCAGCATTTT,CAWSHQDTNQPQHF
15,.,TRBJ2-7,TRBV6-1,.,TGTGCCAGCAGTGAAAGTGCGGGAAGGACCTACGAGCAGTACTTC,CASSESAGRTYEQYF
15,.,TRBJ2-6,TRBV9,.,TGTGCCAGCAGAAGATACAGTCAGGGGGCCAACGTCCTGACTTTC,CASRRYSQGANVLTF
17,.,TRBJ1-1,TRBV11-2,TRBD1,TGTGCCAGCAGCTTATTTGGACGGGACAGGGTGATCTCTGAAGCTTTCTTT,CASSLFGRDRVISEAFF
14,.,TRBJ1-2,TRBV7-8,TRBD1,TGTGCCAGCAGCAGCCGGGACAGGTTCTATGGCTACACCTTC,CASSSRDRFYGYTF
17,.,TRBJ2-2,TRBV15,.,TGTGCCACCAGCACCCGCGGCGCGATTCAGCCCACCGGGGAGCTGTTTTTT,CATSTRGAIQPTGELFF
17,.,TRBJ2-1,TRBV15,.,TGTGCCACCAGCAGAGGGTCCTTCGGGGGCTCCTACAATGAGCAGTTCTTC,CATSRGSFGGSYNEQFF
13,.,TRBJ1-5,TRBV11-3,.,TGTGCCAGCAGCTTAGGGTGGAAACAGCCCCAGCATTTT,CASSLGWKQPQHF
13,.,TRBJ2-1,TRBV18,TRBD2,TGTGCCAGCTCACCTTCGGGGGAGGGTGAGCAGTTCTTC,CASSPSGEGEQFF
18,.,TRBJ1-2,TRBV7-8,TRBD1,TGTGCCAGCAGCTTAGTGGTGGACAGGGGACCGGCTAACTATGGCTACACCTTC,CASSLVVDRGPANYGYTF
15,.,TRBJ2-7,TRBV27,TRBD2,TGTGCCAGCAGTAACCTAGCGGGAGGGGTATACGAGCAGTACTTC,CASSNLAGGVYEQYF
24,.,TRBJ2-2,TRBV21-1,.,TGTGCCAGCAGCAAAGATCTGCGACAGGGTCATCTAGCGGGACCAGGAGAGAACACCGGGGAGCTGTTTTTT,CASSKDLRQGHLAGPGENTGELFF
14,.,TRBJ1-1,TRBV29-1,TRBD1,TGCAGCGTCGGACAGGGGCCCATGAACACTGAAGCTTTCTTT,CSVGQGPMNTEAFF
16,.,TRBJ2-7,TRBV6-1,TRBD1,TGTGCCAGCAGTGAAGCGCTTCAGGGGGCGGTCTACGAGCAGTACTTC,CASSEALQGAVYEQYF
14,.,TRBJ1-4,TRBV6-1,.,TGTGCCAGCAGTTTTGGGGGGAGTAATGAAAAACTGTTTTTT,CASSFGGSNEKLFF
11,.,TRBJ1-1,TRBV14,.,TGTGCCAGCAGCCAAACTGGCAAAGCTTTCTTT,CASSQTGKAFF
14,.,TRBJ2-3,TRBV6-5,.,TGTGCCAGCAGACATAGCGATCCCACAGATACGCAGTATTTT,CASRHSDPTDTQYF
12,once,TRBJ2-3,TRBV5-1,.,TGCGCCAGCAGCAAGGGCACAGATACGCAGTATTTT,CASSKGTDTQYF
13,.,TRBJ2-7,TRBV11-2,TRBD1,TGTGCCAGCAGCCGTGGACAGGGCTACGAGCAGTACTTC,CASSRGQGYEQYF
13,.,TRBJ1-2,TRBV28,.,TGTGCCAGCAGTTTAGGAGATGGTGCTGGCTACACCTTC,CASSLGDGAGYTF
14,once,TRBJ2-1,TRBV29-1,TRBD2,TGCAGCGTCGGAGGACTAGCGGGAGTAAATGAGCAGTTCTTC,CSVGGLAGVNEQFF
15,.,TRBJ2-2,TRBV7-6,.,TGTGCCAGCAGCTTATTAGGTGGTGTAGGCGGGGAGCTGTTTTTT,CASSLLGGVGGELFF
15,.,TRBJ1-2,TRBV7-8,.,TGTGCCAGCAGCCGGGGAGGGGGACCCAACTATGGCTACACCTTC,CASSRGGGPNYGYTF
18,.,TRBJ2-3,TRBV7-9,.,TGTGCCACCACGGAAGGCAGGGTCAGCGGACTAAGCACAGATACGCAGTATTTT,CATTEGRVSGLSTDTQYF
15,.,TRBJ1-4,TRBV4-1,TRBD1,TGCGCCAGCAGCCAACTTCAGGGGGCTGGGGAAAAACTGTTTTTT,CASSQLQGAGEKLFF
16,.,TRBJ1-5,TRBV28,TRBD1,TGTGCCAGCAGACCCCCAGGGGGAGTTGGCAATCAGCCCCAGCATTTT,CASRPPGGVGNQPQHF
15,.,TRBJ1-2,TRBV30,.,TGTGCCTGGGGGGCCCCGGGCCTGACTAACTATGGCTACACCTTC,CAWGAPGLTNYGYTF
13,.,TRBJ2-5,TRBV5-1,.,TGCGCCAGCAGCTTCGGCCAACAAGAGACCCAGTACTTC,CASSFGQQETQYF
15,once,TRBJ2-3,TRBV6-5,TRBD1,TGTGCCAGCAGTTCGTCTGGACAGGGGACCGATACGCAGTATTTT,CASSSSGQGTDTQYF
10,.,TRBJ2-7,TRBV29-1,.,TGCAGCGTTCAATCTTACGAGCAGTACTTC,CSVQSYEQYF
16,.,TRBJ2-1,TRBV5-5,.,TGTGCCAGCAGCTTGCTCTCCAGCGGGCAGTACAATGAGCAGTTCTTC,CASSLLSSGQYNEQFF
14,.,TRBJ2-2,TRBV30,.,TGTGCCTGGAGCCCCGACAGTAACACCGGGGAGCTGTTTTTT,CAWSPDSNTGELFF
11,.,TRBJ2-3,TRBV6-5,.,TGTGCCAGCACCAACACAGATACGCAGTATTTT,CASTNTDTQYF
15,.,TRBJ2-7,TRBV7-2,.,TGTGCCAGCGGACCCTCTACTTACAGTACCTACGAGCAGTACTTC,CASGPSTYSTYEQYF
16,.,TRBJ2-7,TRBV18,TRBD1,TGTGCCAGCTCACGAGGGACAGGGCCGGCGTCCTACGAGCAGTACTTC,CASSRGTGPASYEQYF
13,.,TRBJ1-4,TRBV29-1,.,TGCAGCGCTCAAGGGCGACATAATGAAAAACTGTTTTTT,CSAQGRHNEKLFF
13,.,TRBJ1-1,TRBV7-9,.,TGTGCCAGCGGGCGACAAGGGAACACTGAAGCTTTCTTT,CASGRQGNTEAFF
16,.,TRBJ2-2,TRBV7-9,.,TGTGCCAGCAGCTTACGGGCCCACTATGGGACCGGGGAGCTGTTTTTT,CASSLRAHYGTGELFF